This is a list of T cell receptor beta chains from one sample in a study of T cells in Graves' hyperthyroidism and ophthalmopathy. TCRdb re-called the multiplex PCR reads with MiXCR, one entry per CDR3 protein. The table has 450,000 to 700,000 distinct CDR3 sequences, about 43% seen once. The sequenced material came from peripheral blood or thyroid tissue (not recorded which). These receptors all come from an adult woman with Graves' disease, either hyperthyroidism or ophthalmopathy (not recorded which). The CDR3 runs from the conserved cysteine through the conserved F or W. A D gene is named only where the DNA matches it firmly. Not every row has a clone size; where given, it reads once, few, many or a size class.

cdr3_nt	cdr3_aa	v_call	j_call	d_call	clone_size
TGTGCCAGTAGTATCCGAGGGGTGTTTGACGAGCAGTACTTC	CASSIRGVFDEQYF	TRBV19	TRBJ2-7	NA	NA
TGTGCCAGCACCCCGGCGGGAAGGACCTACGAGCAGTACTTC	CASTPAGRTYEQYF	TRBV10-2	TRBJ2-7	NA	NA
TGCAGTGCTGAGAGCGTAGATGGGGCAGATCAGCCCCAGCATTTT	CSAESVDGADQPQHF	TRBV20-1	TRBJ1-5	NA	NA
TGCAGTGCTAGAGACCGGGGCTATGGCTACACCTTC	CSARDRGYGYTF	TRBV20-1	TRBJ1-2	NA	few
TGCGCCAGCAGCTTAAAACCCGGGACAGGGGACGGGATATACGAGCAGTACTTC	CASSLKPGTGDGIYEQYF	TRBV5-1	TRBJ2-7	TRBD1	many
TGCGCCAGCAGCCCCTTCTTCTTGGACGGCGGCTACGAGCAGTACTTC	CASSPFFLDGGYEQYF	TRBV5-1	TRBJ2-7	NA	few
TGCAGCGTTGAAGGGGGGGGCGGTCGAACTTACGAGCAGTACTTC	CSVEGGGGRTYEQYF	TRBV29-1	TRBJ2-7	NA	NA
TGCGCCAGCTCCAGAGGTGGGAGCGACGCCTACGAGCAGTACTTC	CASSRGGSDAYEQYF	TRBV5-1	TRBJ2-7	NA	many
TGTGCCACCAGCAGGGGAACAGGGGCGCCCGAGAAATACGAGCAGTACTTC	CATSRGTGAPEKYEQYF	TRBV15	TRBJ2-7	TRBD1	many
TGTGCCAGCAGAAGGGGGCGCAACACCGGGGAGCTGTTTTTT	CASRRGRNTGELFF	TRBV10-3	TRBJ2-2	TRBD1	few
TGTGCCAGCAGACGGCAGGGGAGTATTGATTCACCCCTCCACTTT	CASRRQGSIDSPLHF	TRBV7-6	TRBJ1-6	NA	NA
TGTGCCTGGAGCGGGACCTCTCGGCATGGCTACACCTTC	CAWSGTSRHGYTF	TRBV30	TRBJ1-2	NA	many
TGTGCCAGCAGAGACAGGGGGCCGGAGACCCAGTACTTC	CASRDRGPETQYF	TRBV12-3/TRBV12-4	TRBJ2-5	TRBD1	many
TGTGCCATCAGTTTATCGATCAGCTCCTATGGCTACACCTTC	CAISLSISSYGYTF	TRBV10-3	TRBJ1-2	NA	NA
TGTGCCAGCAGCTCCCCTAGCAATGAGCAGTTCTTC	CASSSPSNEQFF	TRBV7-9	TRBJ2-1	NA	NA
TGTGCCAGCAGACTCTGGACTGGGGACACTGAAGCTTTCTTT	CASRLWTGDTEAFF	TRBV7-9	TRBJ1-1	NA	many
TGTGCCAGCAGCCTCCAAATTCAAGAGACCCAGTACTTC	CASSLQIQETQYF	TRBV3-1	TRBJ2-5	NA	NA
TGCAGTGCTAGAGCCTTCCAAGGGCAGCCCCAGTACTTC	CSARAFQGQPQYF	TRBV20-1	TRBJ2-5	NA	NA
TGCGCCAGCAGCTTGGCAGGGACCTACGTCCTGACTTTC	CASSLAGTYVLTF	TRBV5-1	TRBJ2-6	NA	NA
TGTGCCAGCAGCTCAACCCCACAGGGGGTGAGGTCACCCCTCCACTTT	CASSSTPQGVRSPLHF	TRBV7-8	TRBJ1-6	TRBD1	few
TGCGCCAGCAGCTTGACCGGGCCCCGAGTTCAAGAGACCCAGTACTTC	CASSLTGPRVQETQYF	TRBV5-1	TRBJ2-5	NA	NA
TGCGCCAGCAGTGAGGGGACAGCTACGCCATTGGAGACCCAGTACTTC	CASSEGTATPLETQYF	TRBV10-1	TRBJ2-5	TRBD1	many
TGTGCCAGCAGCTCACAAACCGCGCAAGAGACCCAGTACTTC	CASSSQTAQETQYF	TRBV7-2	TRBJ2-5	NA	many
TGTGCCACCAGCAGAGAAAGGGGTTACCAGTACTTC	CATSRERGYQYF	TRBV15	TRBJ2-5	NA	NA